This record looks at one T cell receptor beta chain sequence and its context. The method was immunoSEQ multiplex PCR; TCRdb's version includes in-frame clones alone and lacks a portion of them. The profile covers 95,000 to 150,000 clones, with roughly 88% appearing a single time and around 4.7% taken by the ten largest. The source of the sample is a study of blood T cell repertoires in COVID-19. Study details: T cells, B-cell-depleted T cells, or PBMCs supplied cDNA or gDNA.

Germline V lookup: CDR1 LGHNA, CDR2 YSLEER. The CDR3 has 16 amino acids. V was pared by 1 base and J by 3 bases, with 5 bases of the junction left unmatched. The specimen sequenced was peripheral blood. The chain links TRBV4-3 to TRBJ1-1; 10 bases match TRBD1. The clonotype was recovered from a man aged 35 to 55 with acute or convalescent COVID-19. The CDR3 loop reads CASSQAWGTGDTEAFF. The CDR3, as DNA: TGCGCCAGCAGCCAAGCATGGGGGACAGGGGACACTGAAGCTTTCTTT.